This T cell receptor (beta chain) originates from a study of shared clonotypes between healthy human individuals. Assay: immunoSEQ multiplex PCR; the TCRdb copy retains only in-frame clones and omits some. The sample includes about 2 million clones, over 85% of them seen just once. In the naive CD8 group, cells lacked CD45RO and were positively selected for CCR7, so terminally differentiated effector memory CD45RA+ cells were left out. Germline values: CDR1 LNHDA, CDR2 SQIVND (reference sequence). V lost 5 bases and J lost 3, with 11 bases in between. The CDR3 extends over 13 amino acids. The sample was naive CD8+ T cells sorted from blood. The clonotype comes from a man aged 18-30 years in good health. The chain combines TRBV19 with TRBJ2-7; D perhaps matches TRBD1 (6 bases). This CDR3 is CASSATQGYEQYF. Written as DNA, the CDR3 is TGTGCCAGTAGTGCAACACAGGGCTACGAGCAGTACTTC.